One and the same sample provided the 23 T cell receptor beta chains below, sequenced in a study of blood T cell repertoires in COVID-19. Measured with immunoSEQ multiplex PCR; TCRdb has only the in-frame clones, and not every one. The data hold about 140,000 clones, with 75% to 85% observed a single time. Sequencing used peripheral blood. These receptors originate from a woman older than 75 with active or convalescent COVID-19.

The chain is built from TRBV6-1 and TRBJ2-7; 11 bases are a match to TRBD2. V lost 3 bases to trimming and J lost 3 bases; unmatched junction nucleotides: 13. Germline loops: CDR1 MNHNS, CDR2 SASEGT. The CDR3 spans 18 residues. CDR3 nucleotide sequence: TGTGCCAGCAGTGACAGGGCTGAGAGGGGACTAGCGGACTACGAGCAGTACTTC. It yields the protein CASSDRAERGLADYEQYF.

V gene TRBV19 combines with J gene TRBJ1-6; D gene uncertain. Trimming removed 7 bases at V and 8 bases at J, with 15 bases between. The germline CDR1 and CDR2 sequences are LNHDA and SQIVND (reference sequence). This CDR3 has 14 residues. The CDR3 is CASTRSQIYSPLHF. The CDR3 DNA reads TGTGCCAGTACGCGGAGTCAGATATATTCACCCCTCCACTTT.

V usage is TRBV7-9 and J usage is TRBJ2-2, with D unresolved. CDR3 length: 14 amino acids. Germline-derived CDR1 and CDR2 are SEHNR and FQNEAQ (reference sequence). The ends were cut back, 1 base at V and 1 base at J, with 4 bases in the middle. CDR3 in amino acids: CASSLDGNTGELFF. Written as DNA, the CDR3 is TGTGCCAGCAGCTTAGACGGGAACACCGGGGAGCTGTTTTTT.

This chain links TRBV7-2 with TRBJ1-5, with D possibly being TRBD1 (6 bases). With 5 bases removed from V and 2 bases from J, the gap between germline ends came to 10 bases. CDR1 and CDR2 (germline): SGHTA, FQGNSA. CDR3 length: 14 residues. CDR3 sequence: CASSLRQGNQPQHF. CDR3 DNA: TGTGCCAGCAGCCTTAGACAGGGCAATCAGCCCCAGCATTTT.

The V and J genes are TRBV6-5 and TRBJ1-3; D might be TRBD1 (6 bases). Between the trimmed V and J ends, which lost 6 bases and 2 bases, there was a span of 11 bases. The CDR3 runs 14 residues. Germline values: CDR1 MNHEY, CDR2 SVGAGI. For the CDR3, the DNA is TGTGCCAGCAGCCGGACAGTCGCTGGAAACACCATATATTTT. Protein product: CASSRTVAGNTIYF.

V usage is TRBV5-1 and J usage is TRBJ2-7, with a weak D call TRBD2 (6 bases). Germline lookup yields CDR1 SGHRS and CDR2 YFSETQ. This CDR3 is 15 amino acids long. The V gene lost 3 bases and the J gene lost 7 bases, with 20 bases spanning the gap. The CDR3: CASSSGIHSGREQYF. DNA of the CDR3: TGCGCCAGCAGCTCCGGGATCCACTCGGGGAGGGAGCAGTACTTC.

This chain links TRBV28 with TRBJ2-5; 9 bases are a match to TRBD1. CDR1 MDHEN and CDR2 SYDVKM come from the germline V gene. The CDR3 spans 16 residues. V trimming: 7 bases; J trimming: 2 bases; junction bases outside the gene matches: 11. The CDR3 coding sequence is TGTGCCAGCAACGGATCCGGGACAGGGCGGCAAGAGACCCAGTACTTC. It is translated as CASNGSGTGRQETQYF. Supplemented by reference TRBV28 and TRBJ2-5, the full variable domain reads DVKVTQSSRYLVKRTGEKVFLECVQDMDHENMFWYRQDPGLGLRLIYFSYDVKMKEKGDIPEGYSVSREKKERFSLILESASTNQTSMYLCASNGSGTGRQETQYFGPGTRLLVL.

The CDR3 region is CASRGQAYSDEQYF. The CDR3 region has the DNA TGTGCCAGCAGGGGACAGGCTTATTCAGACGAGCAGTACTTC. V gene TRBV5-4 combines with J gene TRBJ2-7; 8 bases match TRBD1. With V trimmed by 5 bases and J by 5 bases, 9 bases remained unmatched. The CDR3 runs to 14 residues. CDR1 SGHNT and CDR2 YYREEE come from the germline V gene (reference sequence).

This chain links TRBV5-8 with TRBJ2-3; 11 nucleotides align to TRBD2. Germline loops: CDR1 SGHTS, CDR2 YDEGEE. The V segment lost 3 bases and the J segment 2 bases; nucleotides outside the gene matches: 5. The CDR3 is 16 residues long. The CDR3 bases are TGTGCCAGCAGCTCGGGACTAGCGGTGAACACAGATACGCAGTATTTT. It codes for CASSSGLAVNTDTQYF.

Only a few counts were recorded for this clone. In DNA form, the CDR3 reads TGTGCCAGCAGTCTACACAGGGGGGGTAGCGGGGAGCTGTTTTTT. It specifies CASSLHRGGSGELFF. The chain has TRBV7-8 and TRBJ2-2, with a weak D call TRBD1 (8 bases). Germline values: CDR1 SGHVS, CDR2 FQNEAQ. This CDR3 has 15 residues. Trimming pared 6 bases from V and 7 bases from J, leaving 18 bases between.

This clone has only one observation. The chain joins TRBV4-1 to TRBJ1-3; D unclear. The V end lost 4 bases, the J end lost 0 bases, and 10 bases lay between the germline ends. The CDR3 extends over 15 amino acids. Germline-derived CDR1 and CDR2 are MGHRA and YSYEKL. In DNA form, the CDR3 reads TGCGCCAGCAGCCGAGAGAGAGGCTCTGGAAACACCATATATTTT. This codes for CASSRERGSGNTIYF.

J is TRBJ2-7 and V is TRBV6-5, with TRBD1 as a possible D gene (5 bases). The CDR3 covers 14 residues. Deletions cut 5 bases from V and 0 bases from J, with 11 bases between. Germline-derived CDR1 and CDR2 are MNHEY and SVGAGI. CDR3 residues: CASSPRETSYEQYF. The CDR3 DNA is TGTGCCAGCAGTCCCAGGGAAACCTCCTACGAGCAGTACTTC.

CDR3: CSVRQGIYGYTF. The CDR3, as DNA: TGCAGCGTCAGACAGGGAATCTATGGCTACACCTTC. The rearrangement uses TRBV29-1 and TRBJ1-2; 7 nucleotides align to TRBD1. Unmatched junction bases numbered 5, after V lost 6 bases and J lost 4 bases. The CDR3 contains 12 residues. Germline loops: CDR1 SQVTM, CDR2 ANQGSEA. Based on the CDR3 plus reference TRBV29-1 and TRBJ1-2, the full variable domain is SAVISQKPSRDICQRGTSLTIQCQVDSQVTMMFWYRQQPGQSLTLIATANQGSEATYESGFVIDKFPISRPNLTFSTLTVSNMSPEDSSIYLCSVRQGIYGYTFGSGTRLTVV.

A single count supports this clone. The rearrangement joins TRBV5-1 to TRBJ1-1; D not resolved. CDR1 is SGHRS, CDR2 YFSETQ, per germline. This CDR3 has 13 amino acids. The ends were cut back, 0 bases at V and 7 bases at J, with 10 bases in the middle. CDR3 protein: CASSLETGGEAFF. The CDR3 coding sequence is TGCGCCAGCAGCTTGGAAACGGGAGGTGAAGCTTTCTTT.

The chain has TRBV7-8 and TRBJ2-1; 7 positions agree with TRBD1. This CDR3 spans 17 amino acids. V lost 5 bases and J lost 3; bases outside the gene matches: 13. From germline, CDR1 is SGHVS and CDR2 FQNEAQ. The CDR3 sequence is CASSPGTVLSRYNEQFF. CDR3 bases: TGTGCCAGCAGCCCCGGGACAGTCCTTAGCCGCTACAATGAGCAGTTCTTC.

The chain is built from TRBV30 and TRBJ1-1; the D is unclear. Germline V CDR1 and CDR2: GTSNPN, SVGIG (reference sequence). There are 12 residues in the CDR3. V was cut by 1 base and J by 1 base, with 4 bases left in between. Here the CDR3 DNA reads TGTGCCTGGAGTGGGGCGAACACTGAAGCTTTCTTT. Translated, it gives CAWSGANTEAFF.

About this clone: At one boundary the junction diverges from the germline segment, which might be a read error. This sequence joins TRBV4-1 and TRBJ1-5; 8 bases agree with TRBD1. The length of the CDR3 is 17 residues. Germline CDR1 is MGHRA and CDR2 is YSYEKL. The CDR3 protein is CASSEEDRVSQNQPQHF. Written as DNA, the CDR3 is TGCGCCAGCAGCGAAGAGGACAGGGTATCGCAGAATCAGCCCCAGCATTTT.

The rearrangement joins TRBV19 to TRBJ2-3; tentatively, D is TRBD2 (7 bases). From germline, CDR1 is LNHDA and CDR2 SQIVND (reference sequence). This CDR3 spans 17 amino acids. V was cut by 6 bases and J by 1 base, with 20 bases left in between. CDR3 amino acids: CASRSLGGGRGTDTQYF. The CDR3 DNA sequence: TGTGCCAGTAGGAGTTTGGGCGGGGGCAGGGGCACAGATACGCAGTATTTT.

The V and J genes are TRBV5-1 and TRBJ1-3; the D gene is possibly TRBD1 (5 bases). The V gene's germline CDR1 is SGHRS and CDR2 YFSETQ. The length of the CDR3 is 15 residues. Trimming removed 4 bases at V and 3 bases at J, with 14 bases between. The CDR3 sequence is CASSATDILGNTIYF. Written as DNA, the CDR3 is TGCGCCAGCAGCGCGACAGATATTCTTGGAAACACCATATATTTT.

CDR3 sequence reads: CATSREVGRGGPMDYEQYF. Here the CDR3 DNA reads TGTGCCACCAGCAGAGAGGTCGGCAGGGGCGGCCCTATGGACTACGAGCAGTACTTC. The chain is built from TRBV15 and TRBJ2-7; D is possibly TRBD1 (6 bases). CDR1 and CDR2 from the germline V gene are LNHNV and YYDKDF (reference sequence). Trimming stripped 0 bases from V and 3 bases from J, with 24 bases between. The CDR3 loop spans 19 amino acids.

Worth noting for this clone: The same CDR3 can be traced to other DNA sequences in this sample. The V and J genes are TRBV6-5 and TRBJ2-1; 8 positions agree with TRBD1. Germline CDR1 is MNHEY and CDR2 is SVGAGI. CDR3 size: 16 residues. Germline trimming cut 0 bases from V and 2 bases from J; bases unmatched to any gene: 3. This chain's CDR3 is CASSYSSGGAYNEQFF. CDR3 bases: TGTGCCAGCAGTTACTCTTCAGGGGGCGCCTACAATGAGCAGTTCTTC.

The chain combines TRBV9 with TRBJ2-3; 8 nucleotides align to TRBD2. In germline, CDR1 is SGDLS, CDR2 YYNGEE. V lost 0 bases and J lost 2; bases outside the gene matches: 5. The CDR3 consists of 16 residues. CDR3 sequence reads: CASSVGPAGDTDTQYF. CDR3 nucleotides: TGTGCCAGCAGCGTAGGGCCAGCGGGGGACACAGATACGCAGTATTTT. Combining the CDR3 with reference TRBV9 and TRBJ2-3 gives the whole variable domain DSGVTQTPKHLITATGQRVTLRCSPRSGDLSVYWYQQSLDQGLQFLIQYYNGEERAKGNILERFSAQQFPDLHSELNLSSLELGDSALYFCASSVGPAGDTDTQYFGPGTRLTVL.

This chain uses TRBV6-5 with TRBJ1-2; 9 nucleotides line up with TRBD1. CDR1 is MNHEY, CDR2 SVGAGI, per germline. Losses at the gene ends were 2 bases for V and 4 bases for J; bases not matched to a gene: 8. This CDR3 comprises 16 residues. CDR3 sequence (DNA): TGTGCCAGCAGTTACATCGGGACAGGGCAAGTCTATGGCTACACCTTC. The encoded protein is CASSYIGTGQVYGYTF.